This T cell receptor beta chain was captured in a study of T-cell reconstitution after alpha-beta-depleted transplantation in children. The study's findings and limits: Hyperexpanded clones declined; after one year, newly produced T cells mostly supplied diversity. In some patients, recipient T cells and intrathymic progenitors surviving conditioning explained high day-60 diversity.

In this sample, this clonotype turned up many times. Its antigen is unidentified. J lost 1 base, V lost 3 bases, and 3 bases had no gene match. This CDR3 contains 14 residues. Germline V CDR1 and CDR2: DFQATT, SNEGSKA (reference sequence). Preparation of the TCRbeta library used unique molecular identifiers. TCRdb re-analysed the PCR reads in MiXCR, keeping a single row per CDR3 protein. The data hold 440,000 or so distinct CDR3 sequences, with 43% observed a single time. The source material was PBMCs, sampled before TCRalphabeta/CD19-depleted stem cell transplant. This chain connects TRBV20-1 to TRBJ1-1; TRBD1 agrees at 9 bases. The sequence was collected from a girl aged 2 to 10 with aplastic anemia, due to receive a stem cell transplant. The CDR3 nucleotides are TGCAGTGCTAGGGGGACAGGGACGAACACTGAAGCTTTCTTT. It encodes CSARGTGTNTEAFF.